The 21 T cell receptor beta chains in this list originate from one sample, sequenced in a study of OX40 agonist ivuxolimab in advanced cancers. Only in-frame clones appear in the TCRdb table, and some are missing; sequencing was by immunoSEQ multiplex PCR. The sample contains 70,000 to 90,000 clones, approximately 80% of which appear only once. This specimen consisted of CD4+ or CD8+ T cells sorted from blood, obtained in a trial of the OX40 agonist ivuxolimab. These receptors originate from an adult with an advanced solid tumor such as melanoma, head and neck, liver or kidney cancer.

The genes are TRBV6-6 and TRBJ2-5, with 12 positions matching TRBD2. Germline loops: CDR1 MNHNY, CDR2 SVGAGI (reference sequence). CDR3 length: 16 amino acids. V was pared by 5 bases and J by 4 bases, with 8 bases of the junction left unmatched. CDR3 amino acids: CASSLIPSGRGETQYF. CDR3 nucleotide sequence: TGTGCCAGCAGTCTCATTCCTAGCGGGAGGGGAGAGACCCAGTACTTC.

This clone was counted only a few times. The J gene is TRBJ2-3, the V gene TRBV11-3, with 7 bases identical to TRBD2. In germline, CDR1 is SGHNT, CDR2 YENEEA. The CDR3 spans 15 residues. Germline trimming cut 3 bases from V and 5 bases from J; bases unmatched to any gene: 8. CDR3 residues: CASSFSWGGRDTQYF. CDR3 nucleotide sequence: TGTGCCAGCAGCTTTTCGTGGGGGGGAAGAGATACGCAGTATTTT.

The table lists this clone with a count of one. V is TRBV4-2 and J is TRBJ2-7; 11 bases agree with TRBD2. Unmatched junction bases numbered 11, after V lost 1 base and J lost 0 bases. This CDR3 region has 19 residues. Germline V gene sequence: CDR1 LGHNA, CDR2 YNFKEQ. The CDR3 sequence: CASSQARSSGGPGSYEQYF. Written as DNA, the CDR3 is TGTGCCAGCAGCCAAGCTAGGTCTAGCGGGGGGCCCGGCTCCTACGAGCAGTACTTC.

This rearrangement joins TRBV2 to TRBJ2-7, with 7 bases fitting TRBD1. The J segment lost 6 bases and the V segment lost 4 bases, leaving 3 bases of the junction unmatched. CDR1 and CDR2 from the germline V gene are SNHLY and FYNNEI. This CDR3 is built from 12 residues. The CDR3 protein is CASSARGTEQYF. The CDR3 DNA follows: TGTGCCAGCAGTGCCAGGGGGACCGAGCAGTACTTC.

This clone was seen a handful of times. The chain carries TRBV7-3 and TRBJ2-2; no reliable D call. CDR3 length: 14 residues. The germline CDR1 and CDR2 sequences are SGHTA and FQGTGA. V lost 4 bases and J lost 3, with 9 bases in between. The CDR3 spells CASSYSAYTGELFF. CDR3 nucleotides: TGTGCCAGCAGCTACAGCGCTTACACCGGGGAGCTGTTTTTT.

The J gene is TRBJ1-5, the V gene TRBV7-2, with a possible D match to TRBD1 (5 bases). Germline CDR1 and CDR2: SGHTA and FQGNSA. V was trimmed by 3 bases and J by 5 bases, leaving 20 bases between them. The CDR3 is 17 amino acids. CDR3 sequence reads: CASSFPVRPRAHQPQHF. The CDR3 DNA reads TGTGCCAGCAGCTTCCCGGTACGACCCAGGGCCCATCAGCCCCAGCATTTT.

The chain has TRBV6-1 and TRBJ2-7, with 11 bases that match TRBD2. From germline, CDR1 is MNHNS and CDR2 SASEGT. V lost 6 bases, J lost 4 bases, and 5 bases stayed unmatched. The CDR3 runs to 14 residues. As DNA, the CDR3 is TGTGCCAGCAGAACCGGGACTAGCGGATACGAGCAGTACTTC. This sequence encodes CASRTGTSGYEQYF.

This chain links TRBV7-7 with TRBJ2-2; maybe TRBD1 (6 bases). Trimming removed 5 bases from V and 6 bases from J, with 13 bases in between. CDR3 length equals 14 residues. Germline CDR1 and CDR2: SSHAT and FNYEAQ (reference sequence). Here the CDR3 DNA reads TGTGCCAGCAGCCCCGGGACAAACTCCGGGGAGCTGTTTTTT. This encodes CASSPGTNSGELFF.

The chain uses TRBV19 and TRBJ1-2; D gene unclear. The CDR3 loop spans 14 amino acids. Per the germline V gene, CDR1 is LNHDA and CDR2 is SQIVND (reference sequence). With 3 bases removed from V and 3 bases from J, the gap between germline ends came to 11 bases. The DNA of the CDR3 is TGTGCCAGTAGTATCCAAAGGGCCTACTATGGCTACACCTTC. Amino acids: CASSIQRAYYGYTF.

This chain connects TRBV27 to TRBJ1-4; 12 bases are a match to TRBD1. The CDR3 has 14 amino acids. Germline lookup yields CDR1 MNHEY and CDR2 SMNVEV (reference sequence). Trimming took 6 bases from V and 13 from J; bases not matched to a gene: 9. The CDR3 DNA sequence: TGTGCCAGCAGCCCTGGGGGACAGGGGGCTTTACTGTTTTTT. It translates to CASSPGGQGALLFF. The full variable domain, with the rest looked up from reference TRBV27 and TRBJ1-4, is EAQVTQNPRYLITVTGKKLTVTCSQNMNHEYMSWYRQDPGLGLRQIYYSMNVEVTDKGDVPEGYKVSRKEKRNFPLILESPSPNQTSLYFCASSPGGQGALLFFGSGTQLSVL.

This chain joins TRBV6-5 and TRBJ2-7; 7 bases align to TRBD1. Germline CDR1 and CDR2: MNHEY and SVGAGI. The CDR3 contains 13 residues. Losses at the gene ends were 5 bases for V and 0 bases for J; bases not matched to a gene: 1. CDR3: CASSPGGSYEQYF. Written as DNA, the CDR3 is TGTGCCAGCAGTCCAGGGGGCTCCTACGAGCAGTACTTC.

This clone was seen more than once but under ten times. The rearrangement uses TRBV10-3 and TRBJ2-5; D gene unclear. CDR3 size: 14 residues. Between the trimmed V and J ends, which lost 2 bases and 4 bases, there was a span of 11 bases. CDR1 and CDR2 (germline): ENHRY, SYGVKD. The CDR3 DNA is TGTGCCATCAGTGAGCCCCGAGGTGGAGAGACCCAGTACTTC. Amino acids: CAISEPRGGETQYF.

The V call is TRBV11-2, the J call TRBJ1-5; D remains unclear. The CDR3 is 13 residues long. V was clipped by 5 bases and J by 7 bases, with 12 bases between them. CDR1 and CDR2 from the germline V gene are SGHAT and FQNNGV. In DNA form, the CDR3 reads TGTGCCAGCAGCCTTCAGGTTCACCAGCCCCAGCATTTT. Its translation: CASSLQVHQPQHF.

The chain carries TRBV7-2 and TRBJ2-1, with TRBD1 identical over 8 bases. V lost 5 bases to trimming and J lost 4 bases; unmatched junction nucleotides: 10. This CDR3 comprises 16 residues. CDR1 and CDR2 from the germline V gene are SGHTA and FQGNSA. The CDR3 loop is CASSQELGQEYNEQFF. For the CDR3, the DNA is TGTGCCAGCAGCCAAGAGTTGGGACAGGAATACAATGAGCAGTTCTTC. Full variable domain (remainder filled in from reference TRBV7-2 and TRBJ2-1): GAGVSQSPSNKVTEKGKDVELRCDPISGHTALYWYRQSLGQGLEFLIYFQGNSAPDKSGLPSDRFSAERTGGSVSTLTIQRTQQEDSAVYLCASSQELGQEYNEQFFGPGTRLTVL.

The V call is TRBV7-2, the J call TRBJ1-1; D possibly corresponds to TRBD1 (5 bases). CDR1 and CDR2 (germline): SGHTA, FQGNSA. V was shortened by 1 base and J by 1 base, with 7 bases between the two germline ends. The CDR3 contains 14 residues. Here the CDR3 DNA reads TGTGCCAGCAGCTTAGTCGGGGGGAACACTGAAGCTTTCTTT. As protein: CASSLVGGNTEAFF.

The genes are TRBV7-8 and TRBJ2-7; D may match TRBD1 or TRBD2 (5 bases each). The CDR3 totals 14 residues. V was cut by 5 bases and J by 3 bases, with 14 bases left in between. The V gene's germline CDR1 is SGHVS and CDR2 FQNEAQ. The CDR3 reads CASSNSGRSYEQYF. DNA of the CDR3: TGTGCCAGCAGCAATTCGGGACGCAGCTACGAGCAGTACTTC.

This clone showed up just once. This chain links TRBV2 with TRBJ2-4, with D perhaps TRBD2 (6 bases). CDR1 and CDR2 from the germline V gene are SNHLY and FYNNEI. The CDR3 is 15 amino acids. The V gene lost 3 bases and the J gene lost 1 base, with 10 bases spanning the gap. The CDR3 DNA is TGTGCCAGCAGTGAGGGCGGGGCGGCCAAAAACATTCAGTACTTC. This gives the protein CASSEGGAAKNIQYF. Combining the CDR3 with reference TRBV2 and TRBJ2-4 gives the whole variable domain EPEVTQTPSHQVTQMGQEVILRCVPISNHLYFYWYRQILGQKVEFLVSFYNNEISEKSEIFDDQFSVERPDGSNFTLKIRSTKLEDSAMYFCASSEGGAAKNIQYFGAGTRLSVL.

In its sample, this clone was seen a few times. The chain is built from TRBV10-2 and TRBJ2-7; maybe TRBD2 (7 bases). The V gene lost 4 bases and the J gene lost 6 bases, with 16 bases spanning the gap. The length of the CDR3 is 14 residues. CDR1 WSHSY and CDR2 SAAADI come from the germline V gene. The DNA of the CDR3 is TGCGCCAGCAGTGGGGGCGGGGGCATTCGCGAGCAGTACTTC. Protein sequence: CASSGGGGIREQYF.

This clone was recorded only once. V and J are TRBV6-5 and TRBJ2-1; D ambiguous. The CDR3 loop spans 12 amino acids. The germline V and J ends were trimmed by 7 bases and 8 bases, with 12 bases remaining between them. Looked up from germline, CDR1 is MNHEY and CDR2 is SVGAGI. The CDR3 coding sequence is TGTGCCAGCACCTCAGATACCCATGAGCAGTTCTTC. Its protein product is CASTSDTHEQFF.

The rearrangement joins TRBV5-1 to TRBJ1-2; D might be TRBD1 (6 bases). The germline CDR1 and CDR2 sequences are SGHRS and YFSETQ. The CDR3 runs 12 residues. Trimming left V 6 bases short and J 8 bases short, with 14 bases between. This chain's CDR3 is CASKQGPGGYTF. The CDR3 coding sequence is TGCGCCAGCAAGCAGGGGCCGGGGGGCTACACCTTC.

The chain uses TRBV4-2 and TRBJ1-5; no definite D call. V lost 1 base to trimming and J lost 2 bases, with 12 bases between them. CDR3 length equals 16 residues. Germline assignment: CDR1 LGHNA and CDR2 YNFKEQ. The CDR3 DNA is TGTGCCAGCAGCCAAGGAACGAGGGTCGGCAATCAGCCCCAGCATTTT. Residues: CASSQGTRVGNQPQHF.